This T cell receptor (beta chain) stems from a study of molecular identifiers for immune sequencing clone quantification. Naive CD8 T cells, phenotype CD8+CD4-CCR7+CD45RA+, were sorted. Study-level results: It was shown that clones above 20 RNA copies held over 99% of effector molecules, but under 1% in naive cells.

Library preparation followed earlier protocols using designated TCR primers. Each CDR3 protein is one row after TCRdb ran MiXCR on the PCR reads. Among about 510,000 distinct CDR3 sequences listed, 20% to 25% were seen once. In regard to this clonotype: Antigen: not known.

This TCR was recovered from a human donor in good health. Some libraries in this study had Jurkat cell RNA spiked in. The sample comprised naive CD8+ T cells from blood, with Jurkat cell RNA spiked in. Subset noted: FACS-sorted CD8+CD4-CCR7+CD45RA+ naive T cells.

The CDR3 sequence: CASSSSIFGTEGPQYF. For the CDR3, the DNA is TGTGCCAGCAGTTCCTCGATTTTTGGGACAGAGGGACCCCAGTACTTC. The V call is TRBV12-3 or TRBV12-4, the J call TRBJ2-5; TRBD1 matches at 7 bases. With V trimmed by 4 bases and J by 9 bases, 17 bases remained unmatched. This CDR3 spans 16 amino acids.